Sequencing of this T cell receptor beta chain was carried out in a study of T cells after yellow fever vaccination. Overall study results and limits: Most primary-vaccination clones reappeared after the booster (about 97% CD4, about 88% CD8).

As to this clonotype: Its cognate antigen is unknown.

V shed 5 bases and J shed 3 bases, with 11 bases lying between them. The length of the CDR3 is 12 residues. Looked up from germline, CDR1 is DFQATT and CDR2 is SNEGSKA (reference sequence). 5'RACE template switching generated TCR cDNA, adding a universal primer site and UMIs. Using its own MiXCR run on the 5' RACE reads, TCRdb lists one record per CDR3 protein. The repertoire has 400,000 to 450,000 distinct CDR3 sequences, 18% of them found once; the top ten carry about 18%. The TCR was taken from a man in his late teens or twenties who received the YFV17D yellow fever vaccine. V gene TRBV20-1 combines with J gene TRBJ2-7; D not resolved. The source was PBMCs, collected before the yellow fever booster vaccination. The CDR3: CSASPEIYEQYF. DNA for the CDR3: TGCAGTGCTTCACCCGAGATCTACGAGCAGTACTTC.